The source of this T cell receptor beta chain is a study of T cell responses to AZD1222 COVID-19 vaccine. The CDR3 contains 14 residues. Germline loops: CDR1 SGHRS, CDR2 YFSETQ. TCRdb keeps only in-frame clones here, not all; method: immunoSEQ multiplex PCR. The sample consists of 200,000 or so clones, approximately 93% of them appearing once. For this clone: Its antigen is not identified. An end of the junction does not agree with germline; a read error may underlie this.

General observations from the study: Breadth and depth of Spike-specific TCRs rose after two AZD1222 doses. At study baseline, merely five or six AZD1222 recipients were seropositive.

The chain couples TRBV5-1 to TRBJ2-3, with 9 nucleotides matching TRBD2. Specimen: peripheral blood, collected 28 days after the second AZD1222 dose. The receptor comes from an adult who received the AZD1222 COVID-19 vaccine. The CDR3 DNA follows: TGCGCCAGCAGCCCCGGGACTAGCACGGATACGCAGTATTTT. It encodes CASSPGTSTDTQYF.